The TCR beta chain described here comes from a study of immune heterogeneity within non-small cell lung tumors. Findings and caveats of the study: While identical dominant CDR3 beta clonotypes recurred across tumor sites within a patient, high-frequency clones unique to individual sites also appeared. Between individual patients, the high-frequency T-cell receptor beta clonotypes largely differed. Statistically, local T-cell clonality exhibited a moderate yet significant correlation with local tumor mutational burden (R roughly 0.3).

This clonotype was counted ten times or more. What it recognizes is unknown. Trimming removed 3 bases at V and 6 bases at J, with 15 bases between. This CDR3 spans 15 amino acids. Bulk tumor genomic DNA constituted the template, at around 600 ng per sample. Every primary tumor yielded several biopsies, spaced far apart, that were taken during surgery. With untreated, newly diagnosed non-small cell lung cancer, the patients went on to undergo curative surgery. Patients with newly diagnosed non-small cell lung cancer who underwent surgery with curative intent served as donors. In a multiplex PCR, 32 V and 13 J primers amplified TCR beta CDR3. Each CDR3 protein is one row after TCRdb ran MiXCR on the multiplex PCR reads. The sample carries approximately 19,000 distinct CDR3 sequences, less than 35% recorded once.

The sequencing sample was made of lung tumor tissue. This clonotype was sampled from a man in his forties or fifties with non-small cell lung cancer. This chain joins TRBV12-3 or TRBV12-4 and TRBJ2-4; the D gene is possibly TRBD1 (5 bases). The CDR3 sequence: CASSFQSGPRNIQYF. CDR3 nucleotide sequence: TGTGCCAGCAGTTTTCAGTCAGGGCCCCGAAACATTCAGTACTTC.